Listed here are 24 T cell receptor beta chains from one sample, sequenced in a study of T cell repertoires in cytomegalovirus infection (dated by TCRdb to about 2019). Sequenced on an Illumina HiSeq 1500. TCRdb passed the public sequencing reads through fastp at Q25 and MiXCR, retaining productive beta sequences. Entries that share a CDR3 protein sequence are merged under the most common genes and DNA. Within this sample are under 850,000 distinct CDR3 sequences, with less than 40% of them counted one time only. Jointly, the top ten make up 2.5% to 3.5% of the sample. The sequenced sample consisted of PBMCs. These receptor sequences come from a human donor in good health (CMV status not recorded). Some clones in this sample may be carry-over from other donors' samples.

This clonotype came up a few times. The V and J genes are TRBV11-2 and TRBJ2-1, with D possibly called TRBD1 or TRBD2 (6 bases each). Germline values: CDR1 SGHAT, CDR2 FQNNGV. The V and J ends lost 5 bases and 3 bases respectively, with 11 bases between them. This CDR3 region has 14 residues. The CDR3, as DNA: TGTGCCAGCAGCCGTGGGGGGCGCTACAATGAGCAGTTCTTC. This codes for CASSRGGRYNEQFF. Looking up the rest from reference TRBV11-2 and TRBJ2-1 gives the full variable domain: EAGVAQSPRYKIIEKRQSVAFWCNPISGHATLYWYQQILGQGPKLLIQFQNNGVVDDSQLPKDRFSAERLKGVDSTLKIQPAKLEDSAVYLCASSRGGRYNEQFFGPGTRLTVL.

In its sample, this clonotype was seen a few times. This chain uses TRBV6-6 with TRBJ1-5, with unresolved D. Looked up from germline, CDR1 is MNHNY and CDR2 is SVGAGI (reference sequence). This CDR3 is 15 amino acids long. Between the trimmed V and J ends, which lost 0 bases and 0 bases, there was a span of 6 bases. CDR3 DNA sequence: TGTGCCAGCAGTTACTCTGTCAATAGCAATCAGCCCCAGCATTTT. This gives the protein CASSYSVNSNQPQHF.

Points on this clonotype: Because the CDR3 is missing its conserved closing phenylalanine or tryptophan, this is likely a read error. V and J are TRBV20-1 and TRBJ2-1, with D possibly being TRBD2 (6 bases). The CDR3 totals 16 residues. CDR1 is DFQATT and CDR2 is SNEGSKA in the germline V gene (reference sequence). V lost 0 bases, J lost 3 bases, and 15 bases lay in between. CDR3 bases: TGCAGTGCTAGAGAAAGGGCGGAGGGCTTCTACAATGAGCAGTTCTTA. The encoded protein is CSARERAEGFYNEQFL.

This chain links TRBV24-1 with TRBJ2-2; 7 nucleotides agree with TRBD1. The germline V gene has CDR1 KGHDR and CDR2 SFDVKD. The CDR3 covers 15 residues. The V and J ends lost 9 bases and 0 bases, in that order; junction bases with no gene match: 6. In DNA form, the CDR3 reads TGTGCCACCCACGCCGGGACAGCGAACACCGGGGAGCTGTTTTTT. Protein sequence: CATHAGTANTGELFF.

The chain has TRBV6-1 and TRBJ2-1; 9 nucleotides line up with TRBD1. From germline, CDR1 is MNHNS and CDR2 SASEGT. J gave up 6 bases and V 1 base, and 10 bases lay outside the gene matches. The CDR3 is 17 amino acids. The CDR3 region is CASSEEPGTGLLNEQFF. The CDR3 DNA reads TGTGCCAGCAGTGAAGAGCCGGGGACAGGGCTCCTCAATGAGCAGTTCTTC.

This clonotype showed up just a few times. The chain recombines TRBV7-8 with TRBJ2-2; perhaps TRBD1 as D (6 bases). The ends were cut back, 1 base at V and 1 base at J, with 16 bases in the middle. Per the germline V gene, CDR1 is SGHVS and CDR2 is FQNEAQ. The CDR3 is 18 residues long. The CDR3 bases are TGTGCCAGCAGCTTAGTGGGTTTCAGGGGATTGAACACCGGGGAGCTGTTTTTT. Its translation is CASSLVGFRGLNTGELFF.

This clonotype occurred a few times. The chain is built from TRBV19 and TRBJ2-3, with D possibly TRBD2 on 5 matching bases. CDR1 and CDR2 from the germline V gene are LNHDA and SQIVND (reference sequence). The CDR3 has 13 residues. V lost 5 bases and J lost 6, with 12 bases in between. The chain's CDR3 is CASSFAGGDTQYF. DNA of the CDR3: TGTGCCAGTAGTTTTGCGGGTGGCGATACGCAGTATTTT.

The chain couples TRBV5-1 to TRBJ1-1, with D unclear. The CDR3 length is 16 residues. V was pared by 5 bases and J by 0 bases, with 17 bases between. The V gene's germline CDR1 is SGHRS and CDR2 YFSETQ. The CDR3 coding sequence is TGCGCCAGCAGACCGGGTCCTCCGCTGATGAACACTGAAGCTTTCTTT. Translated: CASRPGPPLMNTEAFF.

In the case of this clonotype: An end of the junction differs from the germline gene, which may be a read error. The rearrangement links TRBV28 to TRBJ1-1, with a weak D call TRBD1 (5 bases). Germline CDR1 and CDR2: MDHEN and SYDVKM. The CDR3 consists of 13 residues. CDR3 nucleotides: TGTGACAGCAGTGGGGGGATGAACACTGAAGCTTTCTTT. Translating it yields CDSSGGMNTEAFF.

This clonotype was seen a handful of times. This chain uses TRBV4-2 with TRBJ1-1; 11 bases are shared with TRBD1. Germline CDR1 reads LGHNA; CDR2 reads YNFKEQ. This CDR3 is 13 amino acids long. V lost 4 bases to trimming and J lost 7 bases; unmatched junction nucleotides: 2. The CDR3 DNA reads as TGTGCCAGCAGCCCGGGACAGGGGGGTGAAGCTTTCTTT. Its protein product is CASSPGQGGEAFF.

The chain employs TRBV18 and TRBJ2-7, with 7 bases fitting TRBD2. The germline V gene has CDR1 KGHSH and CDR2 LQKENI. The length of the CDR3 is 14 residues. The V segment lost 2 bases and the J segment 3 bases; nucleotides outside the gene matches: 4. The CDR3, as DNA: TGTGCCAGCTCACCAGCGGGGGAAAACTACGAGCAGTACTTC. It translates to CASSPAGENYEQYF. Combining the CDR3 with reference TRBV18 and TRBJ2-7 gives the whole variable domain NAGVMQNPRHLVRRRGQEARLRCSPMKGHSHVYWYRQLPEEGLKFMVYLQKENIIDESGMPKERFSAEFPKEGPSILRIQQVVRGDSAAYFCASSPAGENYEQYFGPGTRLTVT.

Only a few counts were recorded for this clonotype. The chain employs TRBV12-3 or TRBV12-4 and TRBJ2-7; D possibly corresponds to TRBD2 (7 bases). The CDR3 runs to 15 residues. Trimming stripped 3 bases from V and 5 bases from J, with 17 bases between. The CDR3 reads CASSFTRGARHEQYF. CDR3 nucleotides: TGTGCCAGCAGTTTCACCCGGGGGGCTCGTCACGAGCAGTACTTC.

The V and J genes are TRBV6-2 or TRBV6-3 and TRBJ2-6; D call uncertain. Germline-derived CDR1 and CDR2 are MNHEY and SVGEGT. There are 13 residues in the CDR3. Trimming cost V 6 bases and J 4 bases, with 7 bases left between them. CDR3 loop: CASSRLGANVLTF. The CDR3 DNA is TGTGCCAGCAGCCGGCTCGGGGCCAACGTCCTGACTTTC.

This clonotype was counted only a few times. The CDR3 DNA is TGTGCCAGCAGACCTCCCCCTAGCGGGGGGAACTACAATGAGCAGTTCTTC. Translating gives CASRPPPSGGNYNEQFF. The V and J genes are TRBV2 and TRBJ2-1; 11 positions match TRBD2. Trimming removed 6 bases from V and 3 bases from J; junction bases left unmatched: 10. The CDR3 is made up of 17 amino acids. The V gene's germline CDR1 is SNHLY and CDR2 FYNNEI.

This clonotype has more than one count but fewer than ten. The gene calls are TRBV2 and TRBJ2-4; TRBD2 is a possible D gene (8 bases). Trimming took 8 bases from V and 4 from J, leaving 21 bases between them. The germline CDR1 and CDR2 sequences are SNHLY and FYNNEI. The CDR3 spans 16 residues. CDR3 in DNA: TGTGCCAGCCGTAAAGGACTAGCAGGGGGTAAAAACATTCAGTACTTC. This sequence encodes CASRKGLAGGKNIQYF.

The chain combines TRBV12-3 or TRBV12-4 with TRBJ2-3, with TRBD1 matching over 8 bases. V lost 7 bases, J lost 0 bases, and 3 bases stayed unmatched. The CDR3 loop spans 14 amino acids. The CDR3 DNA reads TGTGCCAGCACCGACAGGGGAAGCACAGATACGCAGTATTTT. Amino acids: CASTDRGSTDTQYF.

The chain couples TRBV12-3 or TRBV12-4 to TRBJ2-1; 12 positions match TRBD2. The CDR3 is 15 residues long. The junction had 6 bases not matched to a gene; V was cut back by 3 bases and J by 9 bases. CDR3: CASSFGLAGGIEQFF. The CDR3 DNA reads as TGTGCCAGCAGTTTCGGTCTAGCGGGAGGGATTGAGCAGTTCTTC.

V is TRBV9 and J is TRBJ2-1; 7 bases match TRBD2. With V trimmed by 0 bases and J by 3 bases, 6 bases remained unmatched. The CDR3 has 16 residues. Germline V CDR1 and CDR2: SGDLS, YYNGEE. In nucleotides, the CDR3 is TGTGCCAGCAGCGTAGTCAGTAGCGGGCTCTACAATGAGCAGTTCTTC. Translation: CASSVVSSGLYNEQFF. The full variable domain, rest sourced from reference TRBV9 and TRBJ2-1, is DSGVTQTPKHLITATGQRVTLRCSPRSGDLSVYWYQQSLDQGLQFLIQYYNGEERAKGNILERFSAQQFPDLHSELNLSSLELGDSALYFCASSVVSSGLYNEQFFGPGTRLTVL.

Regarding this clonotype: One end of the junction is discordant with germline, which a read error may explain. The chain uses TRBV4-1 and TRBJ1-5; D call uncertain. Looked up from germline, CDR1 is MGHRA and CDR2 is YSYEKL. The CDR3 runs to 18 residues. The CDR3: CASIQDLLRGGGNQPQHF. The CDR3 nucleotides are TGCGCCAGCATCCAAGATCTCTTACGCGGCGGAGGGAATCAGCCCCAGCATTTT.

This clonotype has a count of ten or more. This chain joins TRBV7-8 and TRBJ2-7; D is unclear. Germline V lookup: CDR1 SGHVS, CDR2 FQNEAQ. CDR3 length: 15 amino acids. Trimming took off 4 bases at V and 2 bases at J, with 15 bases between the two ends. In DNA, the CDR3 is TGTGCCAGCAGCTCATATCGCGGCAGCCCCTACGAGCAGTACTTC. Translation: CASSSYRGSPYEQYF.

The chain is built from TRBV10-3 and TRBJ1-1; possibly TRBD1 for D (5 bases). V was cut by 5 bases and J by 0 bases, with 16 bases left in between. Germline V lookup: CDR1 ENHRY, CDR2 SYGVKD. The length of the CDR3 is 16 residues. The CDR3 DNA reads TGTGCCATCAGTATCCAGGGTACGGATATGAACACTGAAGCTTTCTTT. Translating gives CAISIQGTDMNTEAFF.

The chain employs TRBV2 and TRBJ1-4; tentative D call: TRBD1 (5 bases). The CDR3 has 16 amino acids. The V end was cut by 3 bases, the J end by 0 bases, with 11 bases between. The V gene's germline CDR1 is SNHLY and CDR2 FYNNEI. CDR3 loop: CASSDLGTATNEKLFF. CDR3 DNA sequence: TGTGCCAGCAGTGATCTCGGGACGGCAACTAATGAAAAACTGTTTTTT.

This chain joins TRBV20-1 and TRBJ2-7, with unresolved D. Trimming stripped 4 bases from V and 7 bases from J, with 17 bases between. Germline CDR1 is DFQATT and CDR2 is SNEGSKA (reference sequence). The CDR3 loop spans 13 amino acids. CDR3 DNA sequence: TGCAGTGCTATTGACCCTCTGCCTACAGAGCAGTACTTC. Its protein is CSAIDPLPTEQYF.

The chain recombines TRBV28 with TRBJ2-3, with a tentative D call TRBD2 (5 bases). The CDR3 consists of 13 residues. Trimming cost V 5 bases and J 5 bases, with 11 bases left between them. Germline V lookup: CDR1 MDHEN, CDR2 SYDVKM. CDR3 loop: CASSDGDRDTQYF. The CDR3 bases are TGTGCCAGCAGTGACGGGGATAGAGATACGCAGTATTTT.